These 21 T cell receptor beta chains share one sample of origin, sequenced in a study of cytomegalovirus exposure and HLA in healthy donors. In the PCR, 60 Vbeta and 13 Jbeta primers were used. The data were produced by immunoSEQ multiplex PCR, yet TCRdb's version contains in-frame clones alone and is incomplete. This table holds 90,000 to 150,000 clones, 70% to 85% found once. Source material: PBMCs. The receptors stem from a middle-aged man in good health and CMV-seropositive.

This clone has a handful of counts. The V and J genes are TRBV5-4 and TRBJ2-5; TRBD2 matches at 10 bases. The CDR3 sequence is 16 residues long. Looked up from germline, CDR1 is SGHNT and CDR2 is YYREEE (reference sequence). The V segment lost 0 bases and the J segment 2 bases; nucleotides outside the gene matches: 4. CDR3 nucleotide sequence: TGTGCCAGCAGCTTGGATGCAGCGGGGGGGCAAGAGACCCAGTACTTC. Translated, it gives CASSLDAAGGQETQYF.

V is TRBV12-5 and J is TRBJ1-1; D gene ambiguous. This CDR3 spans 14 amino acids. Germline CDR1 reads LGHNT; CDR2 reads FRNRAP. V was cut by 6 bases and J by 6 bases, with 17 bases left in between. DNA for the CDR3: TGTGCTAGTGGCACCGGGTCGACTCTGGCTGAAGCTTTCTTT. Its protein product is CASGTGSTLAEAFF. Combining the CDR3 with reference TRBV12-5 and TRBJ1-1 gives the whole variable domain DARVTQTPRHKVTEMGQEVTMRCQPILGHNTVFWYRQTMMQGLELLAYFRNRAPLDDSGMPKDRFSAEMPDATLATLKIQPSEPRDSAVYFCASGTGSTLAEAFFGQGTRLTVV.

The chain recombines TRBV2 with TRBJ2-7; 7 positions agree with TRBD1. After removal of 6 bases from V and 2 bases from J, the junction contained 7 bases not matched to a gene. Germline loops: CDR1 SNHLY, CDR2 FYNNEI. CDR3 length: 14 amino acids. The CDR3 reads CASRDRQGPYEQYF. As DNA, the CDR3 is TGTGCCAGCAGGGATAGACAGGGCCCCTACGAGCAGTACTTC.

The CDR3 is CASSLRLAGPDTQYF. DNA for the CDR3: TGTGCCAGCAGCTTACGGCTAGCGGGCCCAGATACGCAGTATTTT. The V and J genes are TRBV5-6 and TRBJ2-3, with 8 bases lining up with TRBD2. Germline CDR1 SGHDT, CDR2 YYEEEE. V gave up 2 bases and J gave up 4 bases; unmatched junction bases: 6. This CDR3 region has 15 residues.

This rearrangement joins TRBV6-5 to TRBJ2-7; the match to TRBD2 covers 8 bases. The trim removed 7 bases at V and 2 bases at J, leaving 10 bases unmatched. The germline V gene has CDR1 MNHEY and CDR2 SVGAGI. The CDR3 covers 15 residues. CDR3 in amino acids: CASKIAGSSPYEQYF. CDR3 coding DNA: TGTGCCAGCAAAATAGCGGGATCTAGTCCCTACGAGCAGTACTTC.

The CDR3 DNA reads TGTGCCTGGAGTGAGGGGAATCAGCCCCAGCATTTT. Encoded protein: CAWSEGNQPQHF. The J gene is TRBJ1-5, the V gene TRBV30; D is perhaps TRBD1 (5 bases). Deletions cut 1 base from V and 4 bases from J, with 5 bases between. Looked up from germline, CDR1 is GTSNPN and CDR2 is SVGIG (reference sequence). This CDR3 comprises 12 residues. The full variable domain, its missing parts supplied by reference TRBV30 and TRBJ1-5, is SQTIHQWPATLVQPVGSPLSLECTVEGTSNPNLYWYRQAAGRGLQLLFYSVGIGQISSEVPQNLSASRPQDRQFILSSKKLLLSDSGFYLCAWSEGNQPQHFGDGTRLSIL.

The chain has TRBV2 and TRBJ1-2; D may be TRBD1 (6 bases). V shed 5 bases and J shed 8 bases, with 15 bases lying between them. The length of the CDR3 is 13 residues. Germline assignment: CDR1 SNHLY and CDR2 FYNNEI. The CDR3 reads CASSRGQTRGYTF. DNA of the CDR3: TGTGCCAGCAGTCGTGGACAGACCCGGGGCTACACCTTC.

The rearrangement links TRBV19 to TRBJ1-5, with D unclear. Germline V lookup: CDR1 LNHDA, CDR2 SQIVND (reference sequence). V lost 3 bases and J lost 3, with 12 bases in between. CDR3 length: 15 amino acids. The CDR3 coding sequence is TGTGCCAGTAGTATGCACGGTTCTTACAATCAGCCCCAGCATTTT. Protein product: CASSMHGSYNQPQHF.

V is TRBV30 and J is TRBJ2-1; 8 bases agree with TRBD1. CDR3 length equals 12 residues. Germline assignment: CDR1 GTSNPN and CDR2 SVGIG (reference sequence). With 5 bases clipped from V and 7 bases from J, the junction kept 4 bases outside the gene matches. CDR3 in amino acids: CAWGRGLNEQFF. CDR3 bases: TGTGCCTGGGGCAGGGGGCTAAATGAGCAGTTCTTC. Complete variable domain (other parts from reference TRBV30 and TRBJ2-1): SQTIHQWPATLVQPVGSPLSLECTVEGTSNPNLYWYRQAAGRGLQLLFYSVGIGQISSEVPQNLSASRPQDRQFILSSKKLLLSDSGFYLCAWGRGLNEQFFGPGTRLTVL.

This clone appeared a single time. This chain uses TRBV6-5 with TRBJ1-1; D gene ambiguous. CDR3 length: 14 amino acids. The germline V and J ends were trimmed by 0 bases and 0 bases, with 5 bases remaining between them. From germline, CDR1 is MNHEY and CDR2 SVGAGI. CDR3 region: CASSYSALNTEAFF. In nucleotides, the CDR3 is TGTGCCAGCAGTTACTCAGCCCTGAACACTGAAGCTTTCTTT.

CDR3 nucleotide sequence: TGCGCCAGCAGCCAAGGGTTTCTGGACAGGGCTTTAAACACCATATATTTT. It specifies CASSQGFLDRALNTIYF. The rearrangement joins TRBV4-1 to TRBJ1-3; TRBD1 agrees at 8 bases. The germline V gene encodes CDR1 MGHRA and CDR2 YSYEKL. This CDR3 region has 17 residues. The trim removed 1 base at V and 6 bases at J, leaving 11 bases unmatched.

With respect to this clone: One end of the junction varies from germline; a read error may be responsible. Additional DNA sequences in this sample encode the identical CDR3. The J gene is TRBJ1-1, the V gene TRBV10-1, with 8 positions matching TRBD1. CDR3 size: 15 residues. The germline gives CDR1 WNHNN, CDR2 SYGVQD (reference sequence). CDR3 loop: CASSESRQGTTEAFF. The CDR3 DNA is TGCGCCAGCAGCGAGTCCAGACAGGGGACCACTGAAGCTTTCTTT.

The chain combines TRBV2 with TRBJ2-2, with 12 positions matching TRBD2. J was trimmed by 6 bases and V by 7 bases; bases with no gene match: 3. The germline gives CDR1 SNHLY, CDR2 FYNNEI. The CDR3 consists of 14 residues. The CDR3 spells CASTLAGGAGELFF. The CDR3 DNA is TGTGCCAGCACCCTAGCGGGGGGGGCCGGGGAGCTGTTTTTT.

The V call is TRBV7-9, the J call TRBJ1-2; TRBD1 agrees at 8 bases. Germline-derived CDR1 and CDR2 are SEHNR and FQNEAQ (reference sequence). The V segment lost 2 bases and the J segment 2 bases; nucleotides outside the gene matches: 10. The CDR3 sequence is 17 residues long. CDR3: CASSLFQGAQGNYGYTF. CDR3 bases: TGTGCCAGCAGCTTATTCCAGGGGGCGCAAGGCAACTATGGCTACACCTTC.

In this sample, this clone turned up a few times. This chain uses TRBV19 with TRBJ1-5, with D uncertain. This CDR3 has 15 amino acids. CDR1 is LNHDA, CDR2 SQIVND, per germline (reference sequence). Trimming cost V 6 bases and J 3 bases, with 15 bases left between them. The CDR3 loop reads CASRSSGFNNQPQHF. The CDR3 DNA sequence: TGTGCCAGTAGATCCTCCGGGTTTAACAATCAGCCCCAGCATTTT. Using reference TRBV19 and TRBJ1-5 for the parts outside the CDR3, the full variable domain is DGGITQSPKYLFRKEGQNVTLSCEQNLNHDAMYWYRQDPGQGLRLIYYSQIVNDFQKGDIAEGYSVSREKKESFPLTVTSAQKNPTAFYLCASRSSGFNNQPQHFGDGTRLSIL.

This chain links TRBV19 with TRBJ1-5, with 7 bases aligning to TRBD1. V was pared by 5 bases and J by 7 bases, with 11 bases of the junction left unmatched. Germline lookup yields CDR1 LNHDA and CDR2 SQIVND (reference sequence). The CDR3 is 15 residues long. The CDR3 region is CASSPGGGGEQPQHF. The CDR3 DNA follows: TGTGCCAGTAGTCCCGGAGGAGGGGGCGAACAGCCCCAGCATTTT.

J is TRBJ1-2 and V is TRBV28; D gene ambiguous. This CDR3 has 13 amino acids. In germline, CDR1 is MDHEN, CDR2 SYDVKM. Deletions cut 3 bases from V and 5 bases from J, with 10 bases between. CDR3 DNA sequence: TGTGCCAGCAGTTTCGCGGGTAATTATGGCTACACCTTC. This codes for CASSFAGNYGYTF.

The V gene is TRBV21-1, the J gene TRBJ1-4; the DNA was not compared with TRBD1, the D call given in the table. TRBV21-1 is noted as a pseudogene. The CDR3 runs to 15 residues. The DNA for the CDR3 is TGTGCCAGCAGCAGCCTACAGGTTAATAATGAAAAACTGTTTTTT. It yields the protein CASSSLQVNNEKLFF.

The rearrangement uses TRBV18 and TRBJ2-5, with 7 bases aligning to TRBD1. The better agreement between TRBJ2-7 and the DNA end casts doubt on the J call. This CDR3 has 17 amino acids. The germline V gene has CDR1 KGHSH and CDR2 LQKENI. CDR3 sequence reads: CASSPRWKTGSGYEQYF. The CDR3 nucleotides read TGTGCCAGCTCACCCCGCTGGAAGACAGGGAGCGGCTACGAGCAGTACTTC.

For this clone: A read error may account for a junction end that differs from germline. This same CDR3 is encoded by further DNA sequences in the sample. This chain uses TRBV2 with TRBJ1-3, with D possibly matching TRBD1 (5 bases). The CDR3 loop spans 17 amino acids. CDR1 is SNHLY, CDR2 FYNNEI, per germline. CDR3 residues: CASRGTPRLSSGNTIYF. CDR3 in DNA: TGTGCCAGCAGAGGGACTCCCAGGCTAAGCTCTGGAAACACCATATACTTT.

The V and J genes are TRBV29-1 and TRBJ2-3; 8 positions match TRBD2. V lost 8 bases and J lost 6; bases outside the gene matches: 10. Germline CDR1 is SQVTM and CDR2 is ANQGSEA. CDR3 length equals 13 residues. DNA for the CDR3: TGCAGCCTTAAGATGCCGGGAGGGGATACGCAGTATTTT. Amino acids: CSLKMPGGDTQYF.